This TCR beta chain was captured by sequencing in a study of CD8+CD57+ T cells in acquired aplastic anemia. Profiling of TCR beta VDJ combinations and CDR3 sequences used genomic DNA as template. In TCRdb, the reads were re-called with MiXCR into one record per CDR3 protein. Here the sample spans roughly 250,000 distinct CDR3 sequences, approximately 86% being singletons. Only patients with CD8+CD57+ cell expansion on flow cytometry were chosen for sequencing. This clonotype was found many times. Trimming took off 0 bases at V and 6 bases at J, with 11 bases between the two ends. This CDR3 region has 14 residues. Germline V gene sequence: CDR1 PRHDT, CDR2 FYEKMQ (reference sequence).

The sequenced material came from sorted CD4+, CD8+, or CD8+CD57+ T cells (not recorded which) from PBMCs. This clonotype was sampled from a human donor with aplastic anemia. The chain is built from TRBV13 and TRBJ1-1; a possible D gene is TRBD1 (5 bases). CDR3 protein: CASSLGWGGAEAFF. The CDR3, as DNA: TGTGCCAGCAGCTTAGGCTGGGGAGGGGCTGAAGCTTTCTTT.